The 8 T cell receptor beta chains in this list originate from one sample, sequenced in a study of T cell responses to AZD1222 COVID-19 vaccine. TCRdb's table, derived via immunoSEQ multiplex PCR, lists solely in-frame clones and lacks some. The sample consists of more than 110,000 clones, roughly 85% of them appearing once. Sequenced material: peripheral blood, taken on day 0 of AZD1222 vaccination. Source of these receptors: an adult in good health.

This clone has just one count. The chain has TRBV27 and TRBJ1-2; D is undetermined. The ends were cut back, 6 bases at V and 4 bases at J, with 12 bases in the middle. Germline-derived CDR1 and CDR2 are MNHEY and SMNVEV (reference sequence). CDR3 length equals 13 residues. The CDR3 region has the DNA TGTGCCAGCAGCACGAGCGCTTCCTATGGCTACACCTTC. Protein sequence: CASSTSASYGYTF.

The chain combines TRBV6-5 with TRBJ1-2; the match to TRBD1 covers 11 bases. The V segment lost 6 bases and the J segment 9 bases; nucleotides outside the gene matches: 6. Germline values: CDR1 MNHEY, CDR2 SVGAGI. CDR3 length equals 13 residues. The CDR3 DNA sequence: TGTGCCAGCAGACCCGGGACAGGGGGGAGCTACACCTTC. Encoded protein: CASRPGTGGSYTF.

The rearrangement links TRBV2 to TRBJ2-1; 8 bases are shared with TRBD1. This CDR3 contains 15 residues. After removal of 11 bases from V and 0 bases from J, the junction contained 9 bases not matched to a gene. CDR1 and CDR2 from the germline V gene are SNHLY and FYNNEI. CDR3 bases: TGTGCCCTAGAGGGACAGGCCACCTCCTACAATGAGCAGTTCTTC. Protein: CALEGQATSYNEQFF.

The V call is TRBV27, the J call TRBJ2-1, with D uncertain. Germline V gives CDR1 MNHEY, CDR2 SMNVEV (reference sequence). V was cut by 2 bases and J by 4 bases, with 6 bases left in between. The CDR3 is made up of 13 amino acids. This CDR3 reads CASSLGGYNEQFF. As DNA, the CDR3 is TGTGCCAGCAGTTTAGGCGGATACAATGAGCAGTTCTTC.

The genes are TRBV4-1 and TRBJ1-5; TRBD1 agrees at 9 bases. The CDR3 loop spans 14 amino acids. The germline CDR1 and CDR2 sequences are MGHRA and YSYEKL. V shed 3 bases, J shed 7 bases, and the junction held 4 bases outside the gene matches. CDR3 sequence reads: CASSQGQGWQPQHF. The CDR3 DNA reads as TGCGCCAGCAGCCAGGGACAGGGTTGGCAGCCCCAGCATTTT.

The chain uses TRBV24-1 and TRBJ2-3; possible D gene TRBD2, 6 bases. CDR1 is KGHDR, CDR2 SFDVKD, per germline. The CDR3 runs 14 residues. V was clipped by 6 bases and J by 4 bases, with 13 bases between them. The CDR3 spells CATSTGAVADTQYF. The CDR3, as DNA: TGTGCCACCAGTACGGGAGCGGTCGCAGATACGCAGTATTTT.

This clone appeared a single time. The rearrangement joins TRBV2 to TRBJ1-3; possible D gene TRBD1, 5 bases. The CDR3 has 13 amino acids. The germline V and J ends were trimmed by 7 bases and 11 bases, with 18 bases remaining between them. In germline, CDR1 is SNHLY, CDR2 FYNNEI. CDR3 sequence: CASNIGRAQPIYF. The CDR3 nucleotides read TGTGCCAGCAATATTGGCAGGGCCCAACCCATATATTTT.

This clone was seen a single time. The chain uses TRBV7-2 and TRBJ2-7, with 7 bases fitting TRBD1. CDR3 size: 13 residues. Germline assignment: CDR1 SGHTA and CDR2 FQGNSA. V gave up 8 bases and J gave up 0 bases; unmatched junction bases: 4. Written as DNA, the CDR3 is TGTGCCAGCTCCCGGGACAGCTCCTACGAGCAGTACTTC. This gives the protein CASSRDSSYEQYF.